Below, 16 T cell receptor beta chains from the same sample are listed, as sequenced in a study of cytomegalovirus exposure and HLA in healthy donors. With 60 Vbeta and 13 Jbeta primers, the PCR was carried out. Assay used: immunoSEQ multiplex PCR; TCRdb lists only in-frame clones, some missing. In the table there are about 180,000 clones, around 76% of which are singletons. The sequenced sample was PBMCs. The origin of the receptors is a man between 35 and 55 years old in good health and CMV-seronegative.

This chain connects TRBV7-9 to TRBJ2-7; the D gene is possibly TRBD2 (5 bases). Deletions cut 1 base from V and 5 bases from J, with 18 bases between. From germline, CDR1 is SEHNR and CDR2 FQNEAQ (reference sequence). The CDR3 covers 16 residues. CDR3 sequence reads: CASSLGLILGVDEQYF. The CDR3 nucleotides read TGTGCCAGCAGCTTAGGCTTGATTTTGGGAGTGGACGAGCAGTACTTC.

The chain links TRBV20-1 to TRBJ2-7; TRBD2 is a possible D gene (5 bases). Trimming removed 7 bases from V and 3 bases from J, with 7 bases in between. Germline loops: CDR1 DFQATT, CDR2 SNEGSKA (reference sequence). The CDR3 is 10 amino acids. CDR3 amino acids: CSVGVYEQYF. The CDR3 DNA follows: TGCAGTGTCGGGGTCTACGAGCAGTACTTC.

The genes are TRBV7-3 and TRBJ2-1; 11 nucleotides agree with TRBD2. The ends lost 5 bases at V and 6 bases at J; junction bases unmatched: 9. The germline CDR1 and CDR2 sequences are SGHTA and FQGTGA. The CDR3 totals 16 residues. The CDR3 spells CASSVSGTSGFNEQFF. Here the CDR3 DNA reads TGTGCCAGCAGCGTGTCCGGGACTAGCGGTTTCAATGAGCAGTTCTTC. Complete variable domain (other parts from reference TRBV7-3 and TRBJ2-1): GAGVSQTPSNKVTEKGKYVELRCDPISGHTALYWYRQSLGQGPEFLIYFQGTGAADDSGLPNDRFFAVRPEGSVSTLKIQRTERGDSAVYLCASSVSGTSGFNEQFFGPGTRLTVL.

A few counts support this clone. This sequence joins TRBV29-1 and TRBJ2-3; maybe TRBD1 (6 bases). V was pared by 4 bases and J by 0 bases, with 14 bases between. The CDR3 covers 15 residues. Germline V gene sequence: CDR1 SQVTM, CDR2 ANQGSEA. The CDR3 nucleotides are TGCAGCGTTGTTAGCGTTCAGGGGAGCACAGATACGCAGTATTTT. Its protein product is CSVVSVQGSTDTQYF.

V and J are TRBV10-3 and TRBJ1-3; a possible D gene is TRBD1 (6 bases). The CDR3 runs 12 residues. V gave up 11 bases and J gave up 1 base, with 9 bases separating them. Germline lookup yields CDR1 ENHRY and CDR2 SYGVKD. The CDR3 region has the DNA TGTGCCTCGAGGGGGTCTGGAAACACCATATATTTT. Amino acids: CASRGSGNTIYF.

The chain employs TRBV7-2 and TRBJ1-6; TRBD1 matches at 7 bases. Germline values: CDR1 SGHTA, CDR2 FQGNSA. This CDR3 is 15 amino acids long. J lost 9 bases, V lost 5 bases, and 10 bases had no gene match. This CDR3 is CASSPRQGWGSPLHF. The CDR3, as DNA: TGTGCCAGCAGCCCCCGACAGGGTTGGGGTTCACCCCTCCACTTT.

V gene TRBV19 combines with J gene TRBJ1-1, with a tentative D call TRBD1 (6 bases). This CDR3 spans 13 amino acids. Trimming took off 2 bases at V and 6 bases at J, with 10 bases between the two ends. The V gene's germline CDR1 is LNHDA and CDR2 SQIVND (reference sequence). CDR3 nucleotides: TGTGCCAGTAGTATAAAGCGACAGGCTGAAGCTTTCTTT. Its translation: CASSIKRQAEAFF.

This clone was picked up one time. The V gene is TRBV27, the J gene TRBJ1-2, with 7 bases lining up with TRBD1. This CDR3 has 15 residues. Germline CDR1 reads MNHEY; CDR2 reads SMNVEV (reference sequence). V shed 0 bases and J 4 bases; nucleotides not matched to a gene: 5. The CDR3 here is CASSLSKGAAYGYTF. As DNA, the CDR3 is TGTGCCAGCAGTTTATCGAAGGGGGCTGCCTATGGCTACACCTTC.

The V and J genes are TRBV7-6 and TRBJ1-1; 7 positions agree with TRBD1. The J segment lost 5 bases and the V segment lost 4 bases, leaving 4 bases of the junction unmatched. The CDR3 is made up of 13 amino acids. Germline CDR1 is SGHVS and CDR2 is FNYEAQ. This CDR3 is CASSSDRETEAFF. For the CDR3, the DNA is TGTGCCAGCAGCTCTGACAGGGAAACTGAAGCTTTCTTT. The full variable domain, completed using reference TRBV7-6 and TRBJ1-1, is GAGVSQSPRYKVTKRGQDVALRCDPISGHVSLYWYRQALGQGPEFLTYFNYEAQQDKSGLPNDRFSAERPEGSISTLTIQRTEQRDSAMYRCASSSDRETEAFFGQGTRLTVV.

The chain recombines TRBV18 with TRBJ2-7, with 10 bases matching TRBD1. This CDR3 is 15 amino acids long. Losses at the gene ends were 6 bases for V and 3 bases for J; bases not matched to a gene: 8. Germline values: CDR1 KGHSH, CDR2 LQKENI. The CDR3 is CASSRGTGEIYEQYF. Here the CDR3 DNA reads TGTGCCAGCTCCCGAGGGACAGGGGAAATCTACGAGCAGTACTTC.

The chain has TRBV28 and TRBJ1-6, with 9 bases that match TRBD1. The trim removed 6 bases at V and 4 bases at J, leaving 19 bases unmatched. Germline assignment: CDR1 MDHEN and CDR2 SYDVKM. The CDR3 has 20 amino acids. The DNA for the CDR3 is TGTGCCAGCAGCCACCAAACCGGGACAGGGAGGTTCAGTTATAATTCACCCCTCCACTTT. This gives the protein CASSHQTGTGRFSYNSPLHF. The entire variable domain, with the rest obtained from reference TRBV28 and TRBJ1-6, is as follows: DVKVTQSSRYLVKRTGEKVFLECVQDMDHENMFWYRQDPGLGLRLIYFSYDVKMKEKGDIPEGYSVSREKKERFSLILESASTNQTSMYLCASSHQTGTGRFSYNSPLHFGNGTRLTVT.

The chain has TRBV18 and TRBJ2-3; 11 positions agree with TRBD2. The CDR3 is made up of 16 amino acids. The junction had 6 bases not matched to a gene; V was cut back by 2 bases and J by 5 bases. CDR1 is KGHSH, CDR2 LQKENI, per germline. CDR3 protein: CASSPGSGGARDTQYF. DNA for the CDR3: TGTGCCAGCTCACCAGGTAGCGGGGGGGCCAGAGATACGCAGTATTTT. Full variable domain (missing parts from reference TRBV18 and TRBJ2-3): NAGVMQNPRHLVRRRGQEARLRCSPMKGHSHVYWYRQLPEEGLKFMVYLQKENIIDESGMPKERFSAEFPKEGPSILRIQQVVRGDSAAYFCASSPGSGGARDTQYFGPGTRLTVL.

The rearrangement uses TRBV6-5 and TRBJ1-1; TRBD1 matches at 8 bases. Trimming cost V 4 bases and J 1 base; bases outside gene matches: 5. Germline lookup yields CDR1 MNHEY and CDR2 SVGAGI. There are 15 residues in the CDR3. CDR3 sequence (DNA): TGTGCCAGCAGTTCCGACGGGACAGGGAACACTGAAGCTTTCTTT. Residues: CASSSDGTGNTEAFF.

The table lists this clone with a count of one. The chain links TRBV28 to TRBJ2-5; D might be TRBD2 (6 bases). The closer fit of TRBJ2-7 to the DNA end suggests the J call may be wrong. The CDR3 consists of 13 residues. The germline V gene has CDR1 MDHEN and CDR2 SYDVKM. The CDR3 nucleotides read TGTGCCAGCAGTCCTAGCGTTCCCTACGAGCAGTACTTC. It encodes CASSPSVPYEQYF.

This clone was picked up a small number of times. The chain carries TRBV29-1 and TRBJ1-2; 9 bases map to TRBD1. The CDR3 length is 14 residues. The germline V gene encodes CDR1 SQVTM and CDR2 ANQGSEA. V lost 5 bases and J lost 2; bases outside the gene matches: 6. The CDR3 DNA is TGCAGCGTTAGGACAGGGGAGGGGAACTATGGCTACACCTTC. This codes for CSVRTGEGNYGYTF.

For this clone: This same CDR3 is encoded by further DNA sequences in the sample. The chain joins TRBV2 to TRBJ2-7; TRBD1 matches 9 bases. Germline CDR1 reads SNHLY; CDR2 reads FYNNEI. Unmatched junction bases numbered 8, after V lost 6 bases and J lost 5 bases. The CDR3 is 14 residues long. This CDR3 reads CASRPGQGGHEQYF. In DNA, the CDR3 is TGTGCCAGCAGACCGGGACAGGGAGGCCACGAGCAGTACTTC. Based on the CDR3 plus reference TRBV2 and TRBJ2-7, the full variable domain is EPEVTQTPSHQVTQMGQEVILRCVPISNHLYFYWYRQILGQKVEFLVSFYNNEISEKSEIFDDQFSVERPDGSNFTLKIRSTKLEDSAMYFCASRPGQGGHEQYFGPGTRLTVT.